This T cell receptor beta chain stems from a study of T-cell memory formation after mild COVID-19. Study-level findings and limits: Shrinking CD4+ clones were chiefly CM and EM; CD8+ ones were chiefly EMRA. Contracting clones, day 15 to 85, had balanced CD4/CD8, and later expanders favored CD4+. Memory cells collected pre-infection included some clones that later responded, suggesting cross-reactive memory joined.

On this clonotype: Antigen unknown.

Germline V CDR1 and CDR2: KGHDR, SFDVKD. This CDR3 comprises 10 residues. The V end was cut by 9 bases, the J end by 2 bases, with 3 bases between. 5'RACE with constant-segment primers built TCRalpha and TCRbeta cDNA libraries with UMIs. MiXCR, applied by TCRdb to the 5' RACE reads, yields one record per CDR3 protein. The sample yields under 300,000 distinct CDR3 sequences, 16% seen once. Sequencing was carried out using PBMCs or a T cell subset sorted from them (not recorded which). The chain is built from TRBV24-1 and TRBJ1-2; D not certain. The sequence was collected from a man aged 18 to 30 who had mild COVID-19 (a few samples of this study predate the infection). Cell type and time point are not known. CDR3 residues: CATQNYGYTF. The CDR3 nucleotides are TGTGCCACCCAAAACTATGGCTACACCTTC.